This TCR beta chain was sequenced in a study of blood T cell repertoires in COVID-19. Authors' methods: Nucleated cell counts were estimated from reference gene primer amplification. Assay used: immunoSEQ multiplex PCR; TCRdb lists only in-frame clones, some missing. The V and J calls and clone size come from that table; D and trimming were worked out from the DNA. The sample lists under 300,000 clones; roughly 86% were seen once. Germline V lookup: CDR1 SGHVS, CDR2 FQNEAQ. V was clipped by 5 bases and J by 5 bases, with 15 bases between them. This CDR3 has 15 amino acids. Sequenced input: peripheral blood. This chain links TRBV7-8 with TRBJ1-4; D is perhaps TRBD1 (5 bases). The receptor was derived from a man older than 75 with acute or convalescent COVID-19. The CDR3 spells CASSALGTENEKLFF. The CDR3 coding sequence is TGTGCCAGCAGCGCCCTCGGGACTGAGAATGAAAAACTGTTTTTT. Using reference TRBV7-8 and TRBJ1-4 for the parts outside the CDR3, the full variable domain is GAGVSQSPRYKVAKRGQDVALRCDPISGHVSLFWYQQALGQGPEFLTYFQNEAQLDKSGLPSDRFFAERPEGSVSTLKIQRTQQEDSAVYLCASSALGTENEKLFFGSGTQLSVL.